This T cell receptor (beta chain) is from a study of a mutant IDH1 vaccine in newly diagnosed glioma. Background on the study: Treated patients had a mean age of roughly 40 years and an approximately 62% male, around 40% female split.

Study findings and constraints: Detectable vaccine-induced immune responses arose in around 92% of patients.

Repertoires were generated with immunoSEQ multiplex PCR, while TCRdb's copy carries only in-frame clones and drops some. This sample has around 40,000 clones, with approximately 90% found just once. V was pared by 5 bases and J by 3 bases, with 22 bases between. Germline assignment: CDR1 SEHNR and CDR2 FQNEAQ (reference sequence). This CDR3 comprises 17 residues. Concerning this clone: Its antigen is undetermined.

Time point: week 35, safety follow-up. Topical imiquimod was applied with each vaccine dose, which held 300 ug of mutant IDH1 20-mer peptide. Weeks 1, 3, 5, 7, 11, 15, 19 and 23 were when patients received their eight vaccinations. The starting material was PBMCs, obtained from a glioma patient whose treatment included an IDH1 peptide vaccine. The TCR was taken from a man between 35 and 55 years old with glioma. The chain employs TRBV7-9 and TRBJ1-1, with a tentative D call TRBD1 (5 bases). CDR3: CASSPTYGGAKDTEAFF. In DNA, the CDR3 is TGTGCCAGCAGCCCCACTTACGGAGGGGCTAAGGACACTGAAGCTTTCTTT. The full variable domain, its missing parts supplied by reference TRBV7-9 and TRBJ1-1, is DTGVSQNPRHKITKRGQNVTFRCDPISEHNRLYWYRQTLGQGPEFLTYFQNEAQLEKSRLLSDRFSAERPKGSFSTLEIQRTEQGDSAMYLCASSPTYGGAKDTEAFFGQGTRLTVV.